Listed below are T cell receptor beta chains from one sample, sequenced in a study of T cell responses to AZD1222 COVID-19 vaccine. Libraries were prepared by immunoSEQ multiplex PCR; TCRdb keeps only in-frame clonotypes and omits some of them. The sample includes roughly 150,000 clones, over 75% of them seen just once. The sequencing here drew on peripheral blood, taken on day 0 of AZD1222 vaccination. The receptor source for this set is an adult in good health. Each CDR3 is given with its conserved first and last residue. The order of the fields is clone size, D gene, V gene, J gene, CDR3 DNA, CDR3 protein. A D gene is named only where the DNA matches it firmly. Clone size is given for some rows only: seen once, a few or many times, or a class if the clone is expanded.

.	TRBD2	TRBV7-2	TRBJ2-7	TGTGCCAGCAGCTTAGAGGGCGGGAGGCTGGGAGAGCAGTACTTC	CASSLEGGRLGEQYF
few	.	TRBV6-2/TRBV6-3	TRBJ1-5	TGTGCCAGCAGTTACGGCCCCATCCAGCCCCAGCATTTT	CASSYGPIQPQHF
.	TRBD2	TRBV3-1/TRBV3-2	TRBJ2-7	TGTGCCAGCAGCCAAGATTGGGACTACTCCTACGAGCAGTACTTC	CASSQDWDYSYEQYF
few	TRBD2	TRBV7-8	TRBJ2-2	TGTGCCAGCAGCCTAAGACTAGCGGGAGAGTTGGCCGGGGAGCTGTTTTTT	CASSLRLAGELAGELFF
.	TRBD1	TRBV7-9	TRBJ2-2	TGTGCCAGCAGCTCCGGACAGGGTAACACCGGGGAGCTGTTTTTT	CASSSGQGNTGELFF
.	TRBD1	TRBV2	TRBJ2-7	TGTGCCAGCAGTGCGGCCCGGGACAGGCTCGAGCAGTACTTC	CASSAARDRLEQYF
.	TRBD1	TRBV28	TRBJ1-5	TGTGCCAGCAGATTACAGGGGGATAGCAATCAGCCCCAGCATTTT	CASRLQGDSNQPQHF
.	.	TRBV5-1	TRBJ1-2	TGCGCCAGCAGCTTTGGCTCGGTGGAGCCTAACTATGGCTACACCTTC	CASSFGSVEPNYGYTF
.	.	TRBV6-5	TRBJ2-7	TGTGCCAGCAGTTCTCTCACCGGGACTGACATGTACGAGCAGTACTTC	CASSSLTGTDMYEQYF
few	.	TRBV5-1	TRBJ2-7	TGCGCCAGCAGCTTCGGGACATTCTACGAGCAGTACTTC	CASSFGTFYEQYF
.	.	TRBV9	TRBJ2-1	TGTGCCAGCAGCGCCGCGCCGAATGAGCAGTTCTTC	CASSAAPNEQFF
.	TRBD1	TRBV4-3	TRBJ1-2	TGCGCCAGCAGTTACAGGAACAGGGGGTTTTTTGGATATAGCTATGGCTACACCTTC	CASSYRNRGFFGYSYGYTF
.	TRBD2	TRBV7-2	TRBJ2-1	TGTGCCAGCAGCCCCGATAGCGGGAGCTCCTACAATGAGCAGTTCTTC	CASSPDSGSSYNEQFF
.	TRBD2	TRBV5-1	TRBJ2-1	TGCGCCAGCAGCTTGGGGAAAGTCGGCGGGGGGATATACAATGAGCAGTTCTTC	CASSLGKVGGGIYNEQFF
.	.	TRBV19	TRBJ2-7	TGTGCCAGTAGTATAGGAGGGTACGAGCAGTACTTC	CASSIGGYEQYF
.	TRBD2	TRBV19	TRBJ2-7	TGTGCCAGTAGAGGATTGTTAACTAGCGGGTACTACGAGCAGTACTTC	CASRGLLTSGYYEQYF
.	.	TRBV13	TRBJ1-1	TGTGCCAGCAGTCCTACAGGGTTTGAAGCTTTCTTT	CASSPTGFEAFF
.	.	TRBV28	TRBJ1-1	TGTGCCAGCAGTTTAACGGTGGAGGTATCGACTTTCTTT	CASSLTVEVSTFF
.	.	TRBV27	TRBJ1-1	TGTGCCAGCAGTTTATCAGGGGTACCCACTGAAGCTTTCTTT	CASSLSGVPTEAFF
.	TRBD1	TRBV27	TRBJ2-7	TGTGCCAGCAGTCCGGGACAGGGTACCTACGAGCAGTACTTC	CASSPGQGTYEQYF
.	TRBD2	TRBV6-5	TRBJ2-1	TGTGCCAGCAGTTCGCAAGCGGGAGCTAGCTATGAGCAGTTCTTC	CASSSQAGASYEQFF
once	.	TRBV6-5	TRBJ2-2	TGTGCCAGCAGTTTAGAGGGGGGCGCGGCCGGGGAGCTGTTTTTT	CASSLEGGAAGELFF
.	.	TRBV6-5	TRBJ2-2	TGTGCCAGCAGTCCGACGAACACCGGGGAGCTGTTTTTT	CASSPTNTGELFF
.	.	TRBV7-2	TRBJ1-2	TGTGCCAGCAGCTTCTCACCCGGGACGGATAACTATGGCTACACCTTC	CASSFSPGTDNYGYTF
.	.	TRBV11-2	TRBJ1-2	TGTGCCAGCAGCTTAGCCTTTCCGGGTCCAAGGGGGAACTATGGCTACACCTTC	CASSLAFPGPRGNYGYTF
.	TRBD2	TRBV4-3	TRBJ2-5	TGCGCCAGCAGCCAAGGAGGTGGTCTAGCGGGGGGTCAAGAGACCCAGTACTTC	CASSQGGGLAGGQETQYF
.	TRBD2	TRBV6-4	TRBJ2-3	TGTGCCAGCAGCCTAGCGGGAGAAATGCATACGCAGTATTTT	CASSLAGEMHTQYF
.	TRBD2	TRBV29-1	TRBJ2-5	TGCAGCGTTGACCAACTAGCGGGCCAAGAGACCCAGTACTTC	CSVDQLAGQETQYF
.	.	TRBV6-5	TRBJ2-1	TGTGCCAGCAGTTACTTCAATGAGCAGTTCTTC	CASSYFNEQFF
.	TRBD2	TRBV6-2/TRBV6-3	TRBJ2-2	TGTGCCAGCAGTCACCTCGAGGGGCTAGCGGGGGGCCCCGAAAGGACCGGGGAGCTGTTTTTT	CASSHLEGLAGGPERTGELFF
.	TRBD1	TRBV5-6	TRBJ1-5	TGTGCCAGCAGCTTGAGGCGCGACAGGGGAGGAAGTCAGCCCCAGCATTTT	CASSLRRDRGGSQPQHF
.	TRBD1	TRBV18	TRBJ1-5	TGTGCCAGCTCGCGAAGACAGGGCAACAATCAGCCCCAGCATTTT	CASSRRQGNNQPQHF
.	.	TRBV12-3/TRBV12-4	TRBJ2-7	TGTGCCAGCAGTTTATTCAGCTACGAGCAGTACTTC	CASSLFSYEQYF
.	TRBD1	TRBV5-4	TRBJ2-7	TGTGCCAGCAGCTTGTCTAGGGTCCCCGGGACAGCCTACGAGCAGTACTTC	CASSLSRVPGTAYEQYF
.	.	TRBV29-1	TRBJ2-7	TGCAGCTATGATACGGGCGACGGGCAGTACTTC	CSYDTGDGQYF
.	TRBD1	TRBV15	TRBJ1-1	TGTGCCACCAGCAGAGACAGGGGGCCAGTTGAAGCTTTCTTT	CATSRDRGPVEAFF
.	.	TRBV2	TRBJ2-3	TGTGCCAGCAGTGAAACGAGGGCGAATGCAGATACGCAGTATTTT	CASSETRANADTQYF
.	TRBD1	TRBV7-6	TRBJ2-7	TGTGCCAGCAGCTTAGGAGGGGGCGACGAGCAGTACTTC	CASSLGGGDEQYF
.	.	TRBV27	TRBJ1-5	TGTGCCAGCAGTCCTCGCCGACAGAATCAGCCCCAGCATTTT	CASSPRRQNQPQHF
.	.	TRBV4-1	TRBJ1-1	TGCGCCAGCAGCCAAGAAGGTTGGAACACTGAAGCTTTCTTT	CASSQEGWNTEAFF
.	.	TRBV27	TRBJ2-4	TGTGCCAGCAGTTCTACCAGGGCCAAAAACATTCAGTACTTC	CASSSTRAKNIQYF
.	TRBD1	TRBV19	TRBJ1-5	TGTGCCAGTAGTTTTGGGGACAGAGGCAATCAGCCCCAGCATTTT	CASSFGDRGNQPQHF